This TCR beta chain was profiled in a study of regulatory T cells in long-lasting Graves disease. About the study: Persistent Graves' disease required over 5 years of antithyroid drugs and positive TSH receptor antibodies. Study observations and caveats: The number of shared public clonotypes was higher in persistent patients (roughly 2,800) than new patients (966).

Time point specified: persistent/refractory GD, antithyroid drugs over 5 years with positive TRAb. Construction of the TCR library relied on RNA isolated from PBMCs. CDR3 regions were amplified by Arm-PCR using iRepertoire HTBI primers to build TCR beta libraries. TCRdb recomputed calls from the multiplex PCR reads with MiXCR, one row per CDR3 protein. The sample lists around 450,000 distinct CDR3 sequences, about a fifth occurring once. The CDR3 consists of 13 residues. V lost 5 bases to trimming and J lost 3 bases; unmatched junction nucleotides: 4. Per germline, CDR1 SGHNT and CDR2 YENEEA. With respect to this clonotype: Antigen specificity is unknown.

The receptor comes from a female donor with Graves disease. V is TRBV11-3 and J is TRBJ2-7, with 7 bases matching TRBD1. This specimen consisted of peripheral blood mononuclear cells (PBMCs), obtained when the disease was refractory, from a patient treated with antithyroid drugs. CDR3 loop: CASSKGDSYEQYF. DNA of the CDR3: TGTGCCAGCAGCAAAGGGGACAGCTACGAGCAGTACTTC.